A selection of T cell receptor beta chains follows, all from one sample in a study of chemoradiotherapy in HPV16-positive cancers. Repertoires were generated with immunoSEQ multiplex PCR, while TCRdb's copy carries only in-frame clones and drops some. The table includes 30,000 to 35,000 clones, about nine tenths detected once. The input for sequencing was blood, taken from a patient who underwent chemoradiotherapy. These receptors all come from a human donor with HPV-associated anogenital cancer. Each CDR3 is given with its conserved first and last residue. A D gene is named only where the DNA matches it firmly. Clone size is stated in some rows and not others, as once, few, many or a class when expanded.

d_gene,v_gene,j_gene,abundance,CDR3aa,CDR3nt
.,TRBV6-1,TRBJ1-1,.,CASSATAEAFF,TGTGCCAGCAGTGCGACAGCGGAAGCTTTCTTT
.,TRBV7-1,TRBJ2-7,.,CASSSDGEQYF,TGTGCCAGCAGCTCCGACGGGGAGCAGTACTTC
.,TRBV19,TRBJ1-6,once,CASSIAQGRYNSPLHF,TGTGCCAGTAGTATAGCGCAGGGGCGATATAATTCACCCCTCCACTTT
TRBD2,TRBV4-1,TRBJ2-1,.,CASSQAGGPHNEQFF,TGCGCCAGCAGCCAAGCGGGAGGGCCACACAATGAGCAGTTCTTC
TRBD2,TRBV30,TRBJ2-2,once,CAWSVDGRGRTGELFF,TGTGCCTGGAGTGTGGACGGGCGGGGGAGGACCGGGGAGCTGTTTTTT
.,TRBV15,TRBJ1-5,.,CATSSPPGGNQPQHF,TGTGCCACCAGCAGCCCCCCGGGGGGCAATCAGCCCCAGCATTTT
.,TRBV2,TRBJ1-4,.,CASIFGAARGEKLFF,TGTGCCAGCATTTTCGGGGCAGCCCGAGGGGAAAAACTGTTTTTT
.,TRBV10-1,TRBJ2-7,.,CASSEADPSEYF,TGCGCCAGCAGTGAGGCAGACCCCTCGGAGTACTTC
TRBD1,TRBV6-1,TRBJ2-2,.,CASSPDRGPAGELFF,TGTGCCAGCAGCCCTGACAGGGGACCAGCCGGGGAGCTGTTTTTT
TRBD2,TRBV6-4,TRBJ2-3,once,CASSENGGAADTQYF,TGTGCCAGCAGTGAAAACGGGGGGGCAGCAGATACGCAGTATTTT
.,TRBV20-1,TRBJ1-2,.,CSASPDIGYTF,TGCAGTGCTAGTCCGGACATCGGCTACACCTTC
.,TRBV18,TRBJ2-3,.,CASSPRDSATDTQYF,TGTGCCAGCTCACCACGGGACTCTGCCACAGATACGCAGTATTTT
.,TRBV19,TRBJ2-5,.,CASSILGAGDQETQYF,TGTGCCAGTAGTATCCTGGGGGCAGGTGATCAAGAGACCCAGTACTTC
TRBD2,TRBV2,TRBJ2-2,.,CASSALAGLNTGELFF,TGTGCCAGCAGTGCACTAGCGGGACTAAACACCGGGGAGCTGTTTTTT
TRBD1,TRBV5-6,TRBJ2-4,.,CASSRAGTGLDLAKNIQYF,TGTGCCAGCAGCAGGGCCGGGACAGGGTTAGATCTTGCCAAAAACATTCAGTACTTC
.,TRBV27,TRBJ2-5,.,CASSLSFTNRKIAKETQYF,TGTGCCAGCAGTTTATCGTTTACTAACCGAAAAATCGCAAAAGAGACCCAGTACTTC
TRBD1,TRBV9,TRBJ1-2,.,CASSVTPSGTGNYGYTF,TGTGCCAGCAGCGTGACTCCGTCCGGGACAGGGAACTATGGCTACACCTTC
.,TRBV30,TRBJ2-3,once,CAWSADSLRADTQYF,TGTGCCTGGAGTGCCGACTCCCTACGCGCAGATACGCAGTATTTT
.,TRBV5-6,TRBJ2-7,.,CASSRTGPKDEQYF,TGTGCCAGCAGCCGAACGGGGCCCAAGGACGAGCAGTACTTC
TRBD1,TRBV6-1,TRBJ2-5,.,CASSGTGQETQYF,TGTGCCAGCAGTGGGACAGGCCAAGAGACCCAGTACTTC
.,TRBV6-1,TRBJ2-7,.,CASRRPGSYEQYF,TGTGCCAGCAGGCGCCCAGGGTCCTACGAGCAGTACTTC
.,TRBV14,TRBJ1-1,.,CASSVTIGRGGTEAFF,TGTGCCAGCAGCGTCACGATTGGCAGGGGTGGAACTGAAGCTTTCTTT
.,TRBV7-9,TRBJ1-1,.,CASSLESGAEAFF,TGTGCCAGCAGCTTAGAGTCAGGGGCTGAAGCTTTCTTT
.,TRBV19,TRBJ2-4,.,CASTPDRKNIQYF,TGTGCCAGTACCCCTGACAGAAAAAACATTCAGTACTTC
.,TRBV19,TRBJ2-6,.,CASSTITGTGANVLTF,TGTGCCAGTAGTACCATCACGGGAACTGGGGCCAACGTCCTGACTTTC
.,TRBV29-1,TRBJ2-2,.,CSVVEAGMNTGELFF,TGCAGCGTTGTGGAGGCGGGAATGAACACCGGGGAGCTGTTTTTT